This TCR beta chain was profiled in a study of blood T cells in healthy people across ages. Study context: When template switching was applied, about one barcoded beta molecule was captured per two T cells.

Sample-barcoded 5' priming and a J-beta primer mix drove a second PCR of roughly 7 to 11 cycles. Each cDNA molecule was tagged by a template-switch adaptor that had 12 random nucleotides. Each CDR3 protein gets one entry after TCRdb re-called the 5' RACE reads with MiXCR. The profile shows about 1.5 million distinct CDR3 sequences, around 39% of them singletons. On this clonotype itself: Its specificity is not known.

The germline gives CDR1 WSHSY, CDR2 SAAADI. The CDR3 spans 18 residues. The V and J ends lost 3 bases and 4 bases respectively, with 25 bases between them. Study outcomes and limitations: Roughly linear age-related decline in beta diversity appeared, significant by age 40.

The authors drew around 9.3 milliliters of peripheral blood from each donor. The sample was blood. This rearrangement joins TRBV10-2 to TRBJ2-7; unclear D gene. The TCR was taken from a woman under 30 in good health. The CDR3 DNA reads TGCGCCAGCAGTGAAGGCCCATCGGGCCAGCCACCGAATTACGAGCAGTACTTC. Its translation: CASSEGPSGQPPNYEQYF.